This TCR beta chain derives from a study of spatial heterogeneity in lung cancer. Study-wide results and limits: Counts of expanded intratumoral alpha and beta TCRs tracked tumor mutation counts.

Time point reported: sample taken at primary tumor resection. This clonotype is medium-sized (0.01 to 0.1%) by share. The antigen is undetermined. Since it is a stray read in a library aimed at alpha chains, this beta chain has a size that is not meaningful. A single record per CDR3 protein comes from TCRdb applying MiXCR to the 5' RACE reads. The sample records some 4,800 distinct CDR3 sequences, roughly 12% being singletons. The sample here was lung tumor tissue, taken at surgery. This receptor was identified in a male donor with early-stage non-small cell lung cancer.

The chain's CDR3 is CASSTQGNPQETQYF. CDR3 DNA sequence: TGTGCCAGCAGCACACAGGGGAATCCCCAAGAGACCCAGTACTTC. This chain joins TRBV9 and TRBJ2-5; TRBD1 agrees at 7 bases. The CDR3 sequence is 15 residues long. The ends lost 4 bases at V and 1 base at J; junction bases unmatched: 7. From germline, CDR1 is SGDLS and CDR2 YYNGEE.